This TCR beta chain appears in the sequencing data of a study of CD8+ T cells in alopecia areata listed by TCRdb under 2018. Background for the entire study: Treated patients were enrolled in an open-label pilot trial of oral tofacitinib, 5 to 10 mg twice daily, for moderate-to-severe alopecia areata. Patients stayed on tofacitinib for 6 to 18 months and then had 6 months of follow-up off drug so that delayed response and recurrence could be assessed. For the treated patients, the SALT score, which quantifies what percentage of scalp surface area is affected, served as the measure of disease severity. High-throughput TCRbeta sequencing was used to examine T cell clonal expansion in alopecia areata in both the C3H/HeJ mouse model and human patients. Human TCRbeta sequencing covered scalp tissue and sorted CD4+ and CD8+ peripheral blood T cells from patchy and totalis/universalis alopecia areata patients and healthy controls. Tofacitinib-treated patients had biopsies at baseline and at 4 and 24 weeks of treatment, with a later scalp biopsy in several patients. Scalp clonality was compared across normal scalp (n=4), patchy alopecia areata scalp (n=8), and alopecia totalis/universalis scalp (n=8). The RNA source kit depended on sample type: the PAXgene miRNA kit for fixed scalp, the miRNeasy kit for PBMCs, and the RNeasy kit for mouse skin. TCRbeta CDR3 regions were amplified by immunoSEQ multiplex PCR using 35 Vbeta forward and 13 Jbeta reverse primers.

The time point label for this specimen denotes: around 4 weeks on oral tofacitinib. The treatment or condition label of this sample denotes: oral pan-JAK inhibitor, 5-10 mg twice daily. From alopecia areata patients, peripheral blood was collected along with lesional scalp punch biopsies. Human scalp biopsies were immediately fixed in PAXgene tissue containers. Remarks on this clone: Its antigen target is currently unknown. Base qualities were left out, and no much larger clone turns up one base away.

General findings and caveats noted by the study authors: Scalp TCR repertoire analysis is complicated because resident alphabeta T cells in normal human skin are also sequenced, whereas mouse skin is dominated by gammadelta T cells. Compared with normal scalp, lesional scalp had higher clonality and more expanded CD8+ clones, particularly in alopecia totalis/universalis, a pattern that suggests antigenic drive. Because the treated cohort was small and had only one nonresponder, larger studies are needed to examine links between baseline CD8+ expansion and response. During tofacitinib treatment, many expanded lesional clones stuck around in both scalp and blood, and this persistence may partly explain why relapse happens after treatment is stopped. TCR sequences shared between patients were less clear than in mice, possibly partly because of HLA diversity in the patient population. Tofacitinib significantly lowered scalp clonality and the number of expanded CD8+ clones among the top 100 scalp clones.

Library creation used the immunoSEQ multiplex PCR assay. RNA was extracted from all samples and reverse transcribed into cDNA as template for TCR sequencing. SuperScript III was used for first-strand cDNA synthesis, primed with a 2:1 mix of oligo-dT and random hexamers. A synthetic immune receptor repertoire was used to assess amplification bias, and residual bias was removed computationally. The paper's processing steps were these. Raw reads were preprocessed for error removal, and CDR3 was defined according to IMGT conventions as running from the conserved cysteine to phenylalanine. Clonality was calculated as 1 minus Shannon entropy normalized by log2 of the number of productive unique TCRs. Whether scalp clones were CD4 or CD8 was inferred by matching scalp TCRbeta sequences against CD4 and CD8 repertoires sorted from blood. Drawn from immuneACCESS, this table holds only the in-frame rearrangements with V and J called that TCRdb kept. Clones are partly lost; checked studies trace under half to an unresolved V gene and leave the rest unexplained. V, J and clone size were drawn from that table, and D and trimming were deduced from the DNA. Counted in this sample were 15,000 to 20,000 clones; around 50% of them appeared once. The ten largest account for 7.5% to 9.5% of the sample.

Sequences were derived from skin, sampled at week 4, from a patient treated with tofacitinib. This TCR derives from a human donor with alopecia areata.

The CDR3 here reads CASSRRLPYSTDTQYF. The DNA is TGTGCCAGCAGCCGCCGACTACCATATAGCACAGATACGCAGTATTTT. This sequence uses TRBV14 and TRBJ2-3; TRBD2 is a weak D gene call, 5 bases matching. CDR1 SGHDN and CDR2 FVKESK were looked up in the germline V gene. The CDR3 goes from the cysteine to the phenylalanine over 16 residues. Only the CDR3 portion is preserved as DNA: 48 bases, with reading frame beginning at the first base. Trimming at the junction amounts to 4 bases on V and 0 bases on J, and the germline ends lie 14 bases apart.